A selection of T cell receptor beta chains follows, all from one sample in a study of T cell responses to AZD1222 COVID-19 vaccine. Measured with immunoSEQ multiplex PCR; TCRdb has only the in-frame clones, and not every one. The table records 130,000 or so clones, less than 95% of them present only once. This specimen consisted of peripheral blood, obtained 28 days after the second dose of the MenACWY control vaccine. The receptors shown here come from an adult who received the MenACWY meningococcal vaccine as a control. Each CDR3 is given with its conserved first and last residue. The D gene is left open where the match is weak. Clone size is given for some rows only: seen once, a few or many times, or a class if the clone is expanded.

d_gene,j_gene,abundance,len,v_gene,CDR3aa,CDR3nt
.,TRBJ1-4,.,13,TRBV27,CASSWGANEKLFF,TGTGCCAGCAGTTGGGGGGCTAATGAAAAACTGTTTTTT
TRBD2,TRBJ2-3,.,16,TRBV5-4,CASSLYLAGGTDTQYF,TGTGCCAGCAGCTTGTATCTAGCGGGAGGCACAGATACGCAGTATTTT
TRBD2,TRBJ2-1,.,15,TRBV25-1,CASSKLAGVGNEQFF,TGTGCCAGCAGTAAACTAGCGGGAGTGGGCAATGAGCAGTTCTTC
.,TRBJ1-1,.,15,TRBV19,CASPPLSADCTEAFF,TGTGCCAGCCCTCCCTTGTCGGCAGACTGCACTGAAGCTTTCTTT
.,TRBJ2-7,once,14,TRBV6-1,CASSEASSSYEQYF,TGTGCCAGCAGTGAGGCGTCTTCCTCCTACGAGCAGTACTTC
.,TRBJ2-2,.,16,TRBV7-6,CASSRDSPLNTGELFF,TGTGCCAGCAGCCGGGACTCTCCTCTTAACACCGGGGAGCTGTTTTTT
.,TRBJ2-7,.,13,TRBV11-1,CASSLYLIHEQYF,TGTGCCAGCAGCTTATACCTAATCCACGAGCAGTACTTC
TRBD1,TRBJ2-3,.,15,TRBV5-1,CASRKGTVNTDTQYF,TGCGCCAGCAGAAAGGGGACAGTCAACACAGATACGCAGTATTTT
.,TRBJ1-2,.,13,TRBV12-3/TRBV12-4,CASSLNTDRGYTF,TGTGCCAGCAGTTTAAACACCGACAGGGGCTACACCTTC
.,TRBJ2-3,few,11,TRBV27,CASSFADTQYF,TGTGCCAGCAGTTTTGCCGATACGCAGTATTTT
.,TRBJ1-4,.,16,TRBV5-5,CASSLGATLRDEKLFF,TGTGCCAGCAGCTTGGGGGCCACCCTCCGGGATGAAAAACTGTTTTTT
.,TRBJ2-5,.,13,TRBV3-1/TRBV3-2,CASSPPRAETQYF,TGTGCCAGCAGCCCGCCTAGGGCGGAGACCCAGTACTTC
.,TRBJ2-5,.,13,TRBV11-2,CASSWTRQETQYF,TGTGCCAGCAGCTGGACCCGCCAAGAGACCCAGTACTTC
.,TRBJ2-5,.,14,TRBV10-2,CASSLRLEGETQYF,TGCGCCAGCAGTCTCCGATTGGAGGGGGAGACCCAGTACTTC
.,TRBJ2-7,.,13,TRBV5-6,CASTLGVTYEQYF,TGTGCCAGCACCCTGGGGGTAACCTACGAGCAGTACTTC
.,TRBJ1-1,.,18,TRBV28,CPSSLPPGGRGENTEAFF,TGTCCCAGCAGTTTACCCCCGGGGGGGCGGGGGGAAAACACTGAAGCTTTCTTT
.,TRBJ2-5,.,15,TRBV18,CASSPTGQSYLTQYF,TGTGCCAGCTCACCTACAGGGCAATCGTATCTTACCCAGTACTTC
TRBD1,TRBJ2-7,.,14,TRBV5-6,CASSYSDRVKEQYF,TGTGCCAGCAGCTATAGTGACAGGGTGAAGGAGCAGTACTTC
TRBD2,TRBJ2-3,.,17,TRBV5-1,CASSLPPERGGGDTQYF,TGCGCCAGCAGCTTGCCACCAGAGCGGGGGGGTGGAGATACGCAGTATTTT
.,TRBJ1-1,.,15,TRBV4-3,CASSLTAGRGTEAFF,TGCGCCAGCAGCTTAACCGCAGGGAGGGGAACTGAAGCTTTCTTT
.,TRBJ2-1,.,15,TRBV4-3,CASSQEGRTYNEQFF,TGCGCCAGCAGCCAAGAGGGTCGTACCTACAATGAGCAGTTCTTC
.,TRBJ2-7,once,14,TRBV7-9,CASSSGISYVEQYF,TGTGCCAGCAGCTCCGGGATATCCTACGTGGAGCAGTACTTC
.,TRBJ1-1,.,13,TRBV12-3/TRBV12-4,CASSPDSNTEAFF,TGTGCCAGCAGCCCGGACAGTAACACTGAAGCTTTCTTT
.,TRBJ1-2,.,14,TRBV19,CASSIAAGWYGYTF,TGTGCCAGTAGTATTGCCGCAGGGTGGTATGGCTACACCTTC
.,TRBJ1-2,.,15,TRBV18,CASSQGRGINYGYTF,TGTGCCAGCTCACAGGGCCGGGGGATTAACTATGGCTACACCTTC
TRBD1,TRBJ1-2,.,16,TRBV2,CASSDGLGQGETGYTF,TGTGCCAGCAGTGATGGCCTGGGACAGGGAGAGACGGGCTACACCTTC
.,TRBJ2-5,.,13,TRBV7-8,CASSSPGGETQYF,TGTGCCAGCAGCTCCCCGGGTGGGGAGACCCAGTACTTC
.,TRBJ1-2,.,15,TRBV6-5,CASSYSLYRTSGYTF,TGTGCCAGCAGTTACTCTCTCTATCGGACGTCTGGCTACACCTTC
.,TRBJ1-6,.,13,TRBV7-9,CASSRDFNSPLHF,TGTGCCAGCAGCAGGGACTTTAATTCACCCCTCCACTTT
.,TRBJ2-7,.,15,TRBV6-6,CASSPTDGIIREQYF,TGTGCCAGCAGTCCTACTGACGGGATAATCCGGGAGCAGTACTTC
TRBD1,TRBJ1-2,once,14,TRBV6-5,CASSSKLGQVGHTF,TGTGCCAGCAGTTCTAAGCTAGGACAGGTCGGGCACACCTTC
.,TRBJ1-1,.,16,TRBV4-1,CASSQESGTWNTEAFF,TGCGCCAGCAGCCAAGAATCTGGCACTTGGAACACTGAAGCTTTCTTT
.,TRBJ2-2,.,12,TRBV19,CASGGPSGELFF,TGTGCCAGTGGGGGGCCTTCCGGGGAGCTGTTTTTT
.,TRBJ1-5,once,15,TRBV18,CASSPTEYSNQPQHF,TGTGCCAGCTCACCGACGGAGTATAGCAATCAGCCCCAGCATTTT
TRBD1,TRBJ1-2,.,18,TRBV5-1,CASSSGQGHINPSYGYTF,TGCGCCAGCAGCTCCGGACAGGGGCATATTAACCCAAGCTATGGCTACACCTTC
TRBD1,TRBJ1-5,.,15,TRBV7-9,CASSSTTGGLQPQHF,TGTGCCAGCAGCTCAACCACAGGGGGCCTTCAGCCCCAGCATTTT
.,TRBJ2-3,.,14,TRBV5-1,CASSPWGATDTQYF,TGCGCCAGCAGCCCTTGGGGGGCGACAGATACGCAGTATTTT
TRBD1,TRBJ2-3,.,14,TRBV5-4,CASSYDRVADTQYF,TGTGCCAGCAGCTATGACAGGGTAGCAGATACGCAGTATTTT
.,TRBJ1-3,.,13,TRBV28,CASTDSSGNTIYF,TGTGCCAGCACAGACAGCTCTGGAAACACCATATATTTT